This T cell receptor beta chain was captured in a study of graft-versus-host responses after intestinal transplantation. The length of the CDR3 is 13 residues. Germline CDR1 and CDR2: SGDLS and YYNGEE. Deletions cut 4 bases from V and 4 bases from J, with 12 bases between. Method: immunoSEQ multiplex PCR; TCRdb's copy keeps in-frame clones and lacks some. The table lists tens of thousands of clones, roughly 91% of them singletons. A note on this clone: Its antigen is not known.

The source material was unstimulated CD4+ T cells sorted from spleen or lymph node cells, sampled before intestinal transplant. This TCR was recovered from a human donor who received an intestinal transplant. The V call is TRBV9, the J call TRBJ2-7, with D uncertain. CDR3 sequence reads: CASSRSTSYEQYF. DNA for the CDR3: TGTGCCAGCAGCAGGAGCACCTCGTACGAGCAGTACTTC.